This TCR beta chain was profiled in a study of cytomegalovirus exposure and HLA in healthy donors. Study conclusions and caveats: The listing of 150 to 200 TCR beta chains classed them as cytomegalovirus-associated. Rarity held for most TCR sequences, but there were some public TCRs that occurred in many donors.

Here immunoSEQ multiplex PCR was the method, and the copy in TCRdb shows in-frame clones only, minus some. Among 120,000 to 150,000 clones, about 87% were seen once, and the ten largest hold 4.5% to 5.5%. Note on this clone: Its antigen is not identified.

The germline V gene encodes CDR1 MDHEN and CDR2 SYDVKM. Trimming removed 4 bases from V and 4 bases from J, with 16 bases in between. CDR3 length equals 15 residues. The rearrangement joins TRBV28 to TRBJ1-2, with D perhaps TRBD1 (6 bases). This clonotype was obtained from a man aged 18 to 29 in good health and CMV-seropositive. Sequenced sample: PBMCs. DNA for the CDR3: TGTGCCAGCAGTTCACACACAGGGTTTGTCTATGGCTACACCTTC. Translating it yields CASSSHTGFVYGYTF.